Below, 2 T cell receptor beta chains from the same sample are listed, as sequenced in a study of T-cell memory formation after mild COVID-19. TCRdb re-called the 5' RACE reads with MiXCR, one entry per CDR3 protein. The table has about 110,000 distinct CDR3 sequences, 15% to 20% seen once. The sequenced material came from PBMCs or a T cell subset sorted from them (not recorded which). Receptors originate from a man aged 18 to 29 who had mild COVID-19 (a few samples of this study predate the infection). Cell type and time point are not known.

This clonotype was counted only a few times. This chain's CDR3 is CASSLRQGNTGELFF. The CDR3 DNA is TGTGCCAGCAGTCTAAGACAGGGGAACACCGGGGAGCTGTTTTTT. The rearrangement joins TRBV12-3 or TRBV12-4 to TRBJ2-2; TRBD1 matches at 7 bases. The CDR3 contains 15 residues. The V segment lost 5 bases and the J segment 1 base; nucleotides outside the gene matches: 4.

The chain has TRBV30 and TRBJ1-1; the D is unclear. This CDR3 has 14 amino acids. Germline V lookup: CDR1 GTSNPN, CDR2 SVGIG (reference sequence). With 4 bases removed from V and 0 bases from J, the gap between germline ends came to 12 bases. The CDR3 reads CAWIQSAMNTEAFF. The CDR3 bases are TGTGCCTGGATCCAGTCTGCTATGAACACTGAAGCTTTCTTT.